These 24 T cell receptor beta chains were sequenced from one sample in a study of blood T cell repertoires in COVID-19. The data were produced by immunoSEQ multiplex PCR, yet TCRdb's version contains in-frame clones alone and is incomplete. The data hold over 300,000 clones, with around 87% observed a single time. The sample comprised PBMCs or T cells enriched from blood (not recorded which). The receptors were sampled from a woman in her 30s with acute COVID-19.

The chain couples TRBV5-6 to TRBJ1-2, with 7 bases identical to TRBD1. Germline V gives CDR1 SGHDT, CDR2 YYEEEE. Germline trimming cut 4 bases from V and 14 bases from J; bases unmatched to any gene: 8. The CDR3 runs 11 residues. The DNA of the CDR3 is TGTGCCAGCAGCCCGGGACAGATTCTAACCTTC. Its translation: CASSPGQILTF.

The chain combines TRBV11-1 with TRBJ2-7; 9 bases are a match to TRBD1. The CDR3 consists of 14 residues. The V and J ends lost 3 bases and 7 bases, in that order; junction bases with no gene match: 7. CDR1 and CDR2 from the germline V gene are SGHAT and FQDESV (reference sequence). The CDR3 nucleotides are TGTGCCAGCAGCTTTTCGGACAGGGGCTGGGAGCAGTACTTC. The encoded protein is CASSFSDRGWEQYF.

This sequence joins TRBV27 and TRBJ1-6; maybe TRBD1 (6 bases). In germline, CDR1 is MNHEY, CDR2 SMNVEV (reference sequence). The V end lost 6 bases, the J end lost 10 bases, and 13 bases lay between the germline ends. The CDR3 loop spans 13 amino acids. The CDR3 DNA reads TGTGCCAGCAGCCCGGGACATGGATCACCCCTCCACTTT. Its translation: CASSPGHGSPLHF.

This clone was detected a few times. CDR3 protein: CASSFQGVQGYTF. CDR3 bases: TGTGCCAGCAGTTTCCAGGGTGTTCAGGGCTACACCTTC. The chain combines TRBV12-3 or TRBV12-4 with TRBJ1-2; maybe TRBD1 (5 bases). V dropped 3 bases and J dropped 8 bases, with 13 bases sitting between them. The CDR3 length is 13 residues.

This chain joins TRBV27 and TRBJ1-4; D is possibly TRBD1 (6 bases). The CDR3 is made up of 13 amino acids. The germline gives CDR1 MNHEY, CDR2 SMNVEV (reference sequence). Trimming shortened V by 2 bases and J by 11 bases, and 12 bases separated the two germline ends. CDR3 in DNA: TGTGCCAGCAGTTTAGCTTTGGGGGCCAAACTGTTTTTT. The encoded protein is CASSLALGAKLFF.

This rearrangement joins TRBV12-3 or TRBV12-4 to TRBJ1-4; D not resolved. The V and J ends lost 6 bases and 8 bases respectively, with 13 bases between them. The CDR3 length is 13 residues. The DNA of the CDR3 is TGTGCCAGCAGCCTCACTCGCGGGGAAAAACTGTTTTTT. Protein sequence: CASSLTRGEKLFF.

The V gene is TRBV30, the J gene TRBJ1-4, with unresolved D. The CDR3 is 14 residues long. V lost 2 bases to trimming and J lost 0 bases, with 7 bases between them. Germline loops: CDR1 GTSNPN, CDR2 SVGIG (reference sequence). The DNA of the CDR3 is TGTGCCTGGAGTACGGAGGCAACTAATGAAAAACTGTTTTTT. Translated: CAWSTEATNEKLFF.

The rearrangement uses TRBV18 and TRBJ1-6; 8 bases fit TRBD1. J lost 7 bases, V lost 3 bases, and 14 bases had no gene match. There are 18 residues in the CDR3. Germline V lookup: CDR1 KGHSH, CDR2 LQKENI. The CDR3 DNA reads TGTGCCAGCTCACCCATAAAGGGCGACAGGGGAGGCAATTCACCCCTCCACTTT. Translation: CASSPIKGDRGGNSPLHF.

The chain employs TRBV5-1 and TRBJ1-2; possible D gene TRBD1, 6 bases. The CDR3 sequence is 16 residues long. Germline CDR1 reads SGHRS; CDR2 reads YFSETQ. Trimming took off 0 bases at V and 3 bases at J, with 15 bases between the two ends. The CDR3 DNA is TGCGCCAGCAGCTTGGTAGTCGCAGGGGAACACTATGGCTACACCTTC. Its translation is CASSLVVAGEHYGYTF.

The rearrangement uses TRBV27 and TRBJ2-7; D is perhaps TRBD2 (5 bases). The germline V gene encodes CDR1 MNHEY and CDR2 SMNVEV (reference sequence). This CDR3 spans 14 amino acids. Trimming removed 6 bases at V and 2 bases at J, with 14 bases between. The CDR3: CASRRAMVPYEQYF. The CDR3 nucleotides are TGTGCCAGCAGGCGGGCCATGGTCCCCTACGAGCAGTACTTC.

The rearrangement uses TRBV7-7 and TRBJ1-5; D is unresolved. The length of the CDR3 is 13 residues. The V end was cut by 0 bases, the J end by 5 bases, with 5 bases between. CDR1 is SSHAT, CDR2 FNYEAQ, per germline (reference sequence). CDR3 region: CASSLAVDQPQHF. The CDR3 DNA reads TGTGCCAGCAGCTTAGCGGTAGATCAGCCCCAGCATTTT.

The chain combines TRBV30 with TRBJ1-2; 8 nucleotides agree with TRBD1. CDR3 length equals 13 residues. Germline CDR1 and CDR2: GTSNPN and SVGIG (reference sequence). With V trimmed by 3 bases and J by 7 bases, 7 bases remained unmatched. CDR3 nucleotides: TGTGCCTGGAGCCCCAGGGGGCCGGGTGGCTACACCTTC. Amino acid sequence: CAWSPRGPGGYTF. The full variable domain, its missing parts supplied by reference TRBV30 and TRBJ1-2, is SQTIHQWPATLVQPVGSPLSLECTVEGTSNPNLYWYRQAAGRGLQLLFYSVGIGQISSEVPQNLSASRPQDRQFILSSKKLLLSDSGFYLCAWSPRGPGGYTFGSGTRLTVV.

The V and J genes are TRBV10-3 and TRBJ2-6; unclear D gene. CDR1 is ENHRY, CDR2 SYGVKD, per germline. The CDR3 contains 17 residues. V was pared by 0 bases and J by 0 bases, with 9 bases between. The CDR3 DNA reads TGTGCCATCAGTGAGTCGACTCCGGACTCTGGGGCCAACGTCCTGACTTTC. This translates into CAISESTPDSGANVLTF.

This chain's CDR3 is CSSSDGKTGRSGNTIYF. The DNA for the CDR3 is TGTTCCAGCAGCGACGGTAAGACAGGGCGCTCTGGAAACACCATATATTTT. The chain links TRBV12-1 to TRBJ1-3; TRBD1 was called by the table and not checked on the DNA. TRBV12-1 is shown as a pseudogene. There are 17 residues in the CDR3.

This clone has just one count. This rearrangement joins TRBV24-1 to TRBJ2-4; no clear D gene. Germline V CDR1 and CDR2: KGHDR, SFDVKD. Deletions cut 4 bases from V and 7 bases from J, with 10 bases between. The CDR3 is 13 amino acids. The CDR3 reads CATSDLDKNIQYF. The CDR3 region has the DNA TGTGCCACCAGTGACCTCGACAAGAACATTCAGTACTTC.

The CDR3 sequence: CASGVGAPGSRIAKNIQYF. The CDR3 DNA follows: TGTGCTAGTGGTGTGGGGGCTCCTGGGTCTCGTATAGCCAAAAACATTCAGTACTTC. The chain combines TRBV12-5 with TRBJ2-4; tentatively, D is TRBD1 (6 bases). The V end lost 5 bases, the J end lost 0 bases, and 23 bases lay between the germline ends. The CDR3 loop spans 19 amino acids. CDR1 is LGHNT, CDR2 FRNRAP, per germline.

In this sample, this clone turned up once. Here the CDR3 reads CASSYSGTLSYEQYF. CDR3 bases: TGTGCCAGCAGTTACTCCGGGACACTCTCCTACGAGCAGTACTTC. This chain links TRBV6-5 with TRBJ2-7; D may be TRBD1 (6 bases). Germline V gene sequence: CDR1 MNHEY, CDR2 SVGAGI. CDR3 size: 15 residues. The V end was cut by 0 bases, the J end by 0 bases, with 9 bases between.

This chain uses TRBV6-5 with TRBJ2-1; maybe TRBD2 (5 bases). Looked up from germline, CDR1 is MNHEY and CDR2 is SVGAGI. The CDR3 has 11 amino acids. V lost 6 bases to trimming and J lost 12 bases, with 12 bases between them. The CDR3 here is CASRTLDVQFF. In DNA, the CDR3 is TGTGCCAGCAGAACACTAGATGTGCAGTTCTTC.

The gene calls are TRBV10-3 and TRBJ1-4; 8 nucleotides line up with TRBD1. Germline lookup yields CDR1 ENHRY and CDR2 SYGVKD. V lost 2 bases to trimming and J lost 8 bases; unmatched junction nucleotides: 10. The CDR3 extends over 16 amino acids. CDR3 in amino acids: CAISEPRQGPGEKLFF. The CDR3 DNA sequence: TGTGCCATCAGTGAGCCCAGACAGGGGCCAGGGGAAAAACTGTTTTTT.

This clone was found many times. The CDR3 loop reads CASSQDFSGGPDTQYF. The CDR3, as DNA: TGCGCCAGCAGCCAAGACTTTAGCGGGGGACCAGATACGCAGTATTTT. J is TRBJ2-3 and V is TRBV4-3; TRBD2 agrees at 9 bases. This CDR3 spans 16 amino acids. Germline trimming cut 0 bases from V and 4 bases from J; bases unmatched to any gene: 5. Germline lookup yields CDR1 LGHNA and CDR2 YSLEER.

V usage is TRBV18 and J usage is TRBJ2-7, with a weak D call TRBD1 (6 bases). CDR1 is KGHSH, CDR2 LQKENI, per germline. Trimming took off 5 bases at V and 5 bases at J, with 16 bases between the two ends. The CDR3 contains 14 residues. The CDR3 region is CASSILRGNDEQYF. The CDR3 region has the DNA TGTGCCAGCTCAATACTCAGGGGTAACGACGAGCAGTACTTC.

V and J are TRBV27 and TRBJ1-2; 7 nucleotides line up with TRBD1. The ends lost 3 bases at V and 6 bases at J; junction bases unmatched: 7. Germline V lookup: CDR1 MNHEY, CDR2 SMNVEV (reference sequence). The CDR3 runs 14 residues. The CDR3 coding sequence is TGTGCCAGCAGTTTCGCAGACAGGGCGGATGGCTACACCTTC. Protein sequence: CASSFADRADGYTF.

The chain carries TRBV5-1 and TRBJ2-1; 10 bases are shared with TRBD2. The germline V gene encodes CDR1 SGHRS and CDR2 YFSETQ. V shed 6 bases and J 7 bases; nucleotides not matched to a gene: 10. The CDR3 sequence is 15 residues long. The CDR3 DNA is TGCGCCAGCATGGCTAGCGGGGGCCTCGGGAATGAGCAGTTCTTC. Translating gives CASMASGGLGNEQFF.

CDR3 nucleotide sequence: TGCAGCGTTGAAAGGAGGGCCCAAACCAATGAGCAGTTCTTC. This codes for CSVERRAQTNEQFF. V and J are TRBV29-1 and TRBJ2-1; D is possibly TRBD2 (6 bases). Germline assignment: CDR1 SQVTM and CDR2 ANQGSEA. V lost 2 bases and J lost 6, with 14 bases in between. The CDR3 has 14 residues.